These T cell receptor beta chains were read from a single sample in a study of blood T cells in healthy people across ages. Via MiXCR, TCRdb re-called the 5' RACE reads, giving one row per CDR3 protein. Of 600,000 to 900,000 distinct CDR3 sequences listed, roughly 26% were seen once; the top ten hold 3%. The sample was also linked to a second study, of T cells of mothers and their children.

The sample consisted of blood. The receptor set was obtained from a boy between 5 and 17 years old in good health. CDR3s include the opening cysteine and the closing phenylalanine or tryptophan. D genes are given only for firm matches. A clone size is listed for some rows: how often the clone was seen (once, few, many), or a class if it is expanded.

D	V	J	size	CDR3	DNA
-	TRBV7-8	TRBJ2-1	-	CASSQTTPGVNNEQFF	TGTGCCAGCAGTCAAACTACACCCGGGGTGAACAATGAGCAGTTCTTC
-	TRBV7-6	TRBJ2-1	few	CASSSDSFNYNEQFF	TGTGCCAGCAGCTCGGACAGTTTCAACTACAATGAGCAGTTCTTC
-	TRBV6-5	TRBJ1-4	-	CASSRSPLGNEKLFF	TGTGCCAGCAGCCGGAGCCCTTTGGGAAATGAAAAACTGTTTTTT
-	TRBV29-1	TRBJ2-7	-	CSVEGTEDTYEQYF	TGCAGCGTTGAAGGGACGGAGGATACCTACGAGCAGTACTTC
-	TRBV2	TRBJ2-5	-	CASSEALRGAWETQYF	TGTGCCAGCAGTGAAGCGCTTCGGGGGGCTTGGGAGACCCAGTACTTC
TRBD1	TRBV12-3/TRBV12-4	TRBJ1-2	-	CASSLGGGGDGYTF	TGTGCCAGCAGTTTAGGGGGAGGGGGCGATGGCTACACCTTC
TRBD1	TRBV12-3/TRBV12-4	TRBJ1-4	many	CASSSRQGGEKLFF	TGTGCCAGCAGTTCGCGACAGGGAGGGGAAAAACTGTTTTTT
-	TRBV29-1	TRBJ2-4	-	CSVEGQLDIQYF	TGCAGCGTTGAGGGTCAGCTCGACATTCAGTACTTC
-	TRBV10-3	TRBJ2-7	-	CATRGQNYEQYF	TGTGCCACCAGAGGACAGAACTACGAGCAGTACTTC
-	TRBV4-1	TRBJ1-2	few	CASSQAPDRAYGYTF	TGCGCCAGCAGCCAAGCTCCCGACCGGGCCTATGGCTACACCTTC
TRBD2	TRBV19	TRBJ2-1	-	CASSITRTSGGDEQFF	TGTGCCAGTAGTATAACTCGGACTAGCGGGGGAGATGAGCAGTTCTTC
-	TRBV9	TRBJ2-5	-	CASSTAWGETQYF	TGTGCCAGCAGTACCGCCTGGGGGGAGACCCAGTACTTC
TRBD2	TRBV10-3	TRBJ2-5	-	CATAFREEETQYF	TGTGCCACCGCGTTCCGGGAGGAAGAGACCCAGTACTTC
-	TRBV19	TRBJ2-1	-	CASTPGLLNEQFF	TGTGCCAGTACCCCGGGACTTCTCAATGAGCAGTTCTTC
-	TRBV6-2/TRBV6-3	TRBJ2-7	-	CASQRTPYEQYF	TGTGCCAGCCAACGGACGCCCTACGAGCAGTACTTC
-	TRBV24-1	TRBJ2-1	-	CATSGSGPNEQFF	TGTGCCACCAGTGGATCTGGGCCCAATGAGCAGTTCTTC
-	TRBV2	TRBJ1-2	few	CASSGTEERTYGYTF	TGTGCCAGCAGTGGGACCGAGGAGCGCACCTATGGCTACACCTTC
-	TRBV27	TRBJ2-5	few	CASSLTPGPPDETQYF	TGTGCCAGCAGTTTAACCCCGGGCCCCCCAGATGAGACCCAGTACTTC
-	TRBV29-1	TRBJ2-2	few	CSVAENTGELFF	TGCAGCGTTGCAGAGAACACCGGGGAGCTGTTTTTT
-	TRBV12-3/TRBV12-4	TRBJ2-5	-	CASSSVNWEQYF	TGTGCCAGCAGTTCCGTTAACTGGGAGCAGTACTTC
-	TRBV2	TRBJ2-7	many	CASSGTYEQYF	TGTGCCAGCAGTGGGACCTACGAGCAGTACTTC
-	TRBV7-3	TRBJ2-1	-	CASSNQYNEQFF	TGTGCCAGCAGCAACCAATACAATGAGCAGTTCTTC
-	TRBV29-1	TRBJ1-2	-	CSVENLMDYGYTF	TGCAGCGTTGAAAATCTAATGGACTATGGCTACACCTTC
-	TRBV5-1	TRBJ2-5	few	CASSDNPETQYF	TGCGCCAGCAGCGATAATCCCGAGACCCAGTACTTC
-	TRBV28	TRBJ1-4	-	CASSPTRVGEKLFF	TGTGCCAGCAGTCCGACCAGGGTTGGTGAAAAACTGTTTTTT
TRBD1	TRBV6-6	TRBJ2-5	-	CASRKQGYAETQYF	TGTGCCAGCAGGAAACAGGGGTACGCGGAGACCCAGTACTTC
-	TRBV14	TRBJ2-1	-	CASSQGPLPGGVRASSYNEQFF	TGTGCCAGCAGCCAAGGTCCGCTTCCAGGCGGGGTTAGGGCAAGCTCCTACAATGAGCAGTTCTTC
-	TRBV18	TRBJ1-3	-	CASSTTVGDTGNTIYF	TGTGCCAGCTCAACGACAGTGGGCGATACTGGAAACACCATATATTTT
TRBD1	TRBV24-1	TRBJ2-1	-	CATSRQGSYNEQFF	TGTGCCACCAGTCGACAGGGTTCCTACAATGAGCAGTTCTTC
-	TRBV19	TRBJ2-7	-	CASSIQGVTYEQYF	TGTGCCAGTAGTATCCAGGGAGTTACCTACGAGCAGTACTTC
-	TRBV29-1	TRBJ2-2	-	CSVGWGNTGELFF	TGCAGCGTTGGCTGGGGTAACACCGGGGAGCTGTTTTTT
TRBD1	TRBV30	TRBJ1-5	-	CAWRTGSNQPQHF	TGTGCCTGGCGGACAGGGAGCAATCAGCCCCAGCATTTT
TRBD1	TRBV25-1	TRBJ2-4	-	CATSRGYIQYF	TGTGCCACATCCAGGGGGTACATTCAGTACTTC
-	TRBV5-1	TRBJ1-5	few	CASSVGAGLNQPQHF	TGCGCCAGCAGCGTCGGGGCAGGTCTCAATCAGCCCCAGCATTTT
TRBD1	TRBV6-5	TRBJ1-2	-	CATKGQGSTTNYGYTF	TGTGCCACGAAAGGACAGGGGTCTACAACTAACTATGGCTACACCTTC
TRBD2	TRBV5-1	TRBJ2-7	-	CASSSNSGGARQYF	TGCGCCAGCAGCTCGAACAGCGGGGGGGCTCGGCAGTACTTC
TRBD1	TRBV5-6	TRBJ1-3	-	CASSLPGTGGVGNTIYF	TGTGCCAGCAGCTTGCCGGGGACAGGGGGCGTCGGAAACACCATATATTTT
-	TRBV5-1	TRBJ2-4	-	CASSLEVRAAKNIQYF	TGCGCCAGCAGCTTGGAGGTCAGGGCGGCCAAAAACATTCAGTACTTC
TRBD2	TRBV11-2	TRBJ2-1	-	CASSSGGVGDNEQFF	TGTGCCAGCAGCTCGGGGGGGGTAGGAGACAATGAGCAGTTCTTC
-	TRBV27	TRBJ2-1	-	CASSLSHSPGGNEQFF	TGTGCCAGCAGTTTATCTCACTCCCCCGGGGGTAATGAGCAGTTCTTC